This TCR beta chain stems from a study of cytomegalovirus exposure and HLA in healthy donors. The overall study: One earlier analysis, a look at about 179 million T cells, found more than 100 million unique TCR beta sequences. Whole-study results and caveats: A previous analysis found most TCR beta V segments productive roughly 90% or roughly 30% of the time.

With regard to this clone: Its antigen is undetermined.

Primers included in the PCR were 60 Vbeta and 13 Jbeta primers. Clones were sequenced by immunoSEQ multiplex PCR, and TCRdb holds only the in-frame ones, with some missing. Altogether approximately 170,000 clones are present, 60% to 85% being singletons, with the ten largest covering 1.6%. Every donor was a healthy person donating bone marrow. This TCR was recovered from a woman between 18 and 29 years old in good health and CMV-seronegative. The sample comprised PBMCs.

The CDR3 protein is CASSQGTGNQPQHF. The CDR3 DNA reads TGCGCCAGCAGCCAAGGGACAGGCAATCAGCCCCAGCATTTT. The chain joins TRBV4-1 to TRBJ1-5, with D maybe TRBD1 (6 bases). The CDR3 extends over 14 amino acids. V dropped 1 base and J dropped 2 bases, with 6 bases sitting between them. Germline lookup yields CDR1 MGHRA and CDR2 YSYEKL.